This T cell receptor (beta chain) comes out of a study of blood T cell repertoires in COVID-19. Looking at the study overall: The United States, Italy and Spain were the sources of the acute and convalescent COVID-19 samples. In each case, the material was cDNA or gDNA derived from T cells, B-cell-depleted T cells, or PBMCs.

The data were produced by immunoSEQ multiplex PCR, yet TCRdb's version contains in-frame clones alone and is incomplete. The sample lists around 250,000 clones; roughly 80% were seen once. The cohort comprised adults aged about 18 to 100 years residing in about two dozen US areas. Within 2 weeks of study entry, exposed participants had contacted a PCR-confirmed or clinician-diagnosed COVID-19 case. The sequencing input was PBMCs or T cells enriched from blood (not recorded which). This receptor was identified in a man aged 40-49 years who had been exposed to COVID-19.

The CDR3 region is CASSFWANEQFF. Written as DNA, the CDR3 is TGTGCCAGCAGCTTCTGGGCCAATGAGCAGTTCTTC. This chain uses TRBV7-9 with TRBJ2-1; D gene unclear. Per germline, CDR1 SEHNR and CDR2 FQNEAQ (reference sequence). Trimming shortened V by 3 bases and J by 6 bases, and 6 bases separated the two germline ends. CDR3 length equals 12 residues. The full variable domain, rest sourced from reference TRBV7-9 and TRBJ2-1, is DTGVSQNPRHKITKRGQNVTFRCDPISEHNRLYWYRQTLGQGPEFLTYFQNEAQLEKSRLLSDRFSAERPKGSFSTLEIQRTEQGDSAMYLCASSFWANEQFFGPGTRLTVL.